One sample yielded the 21 T cell receptor beta chains listed below, sequenced in a study of T cell responses to AZD1222 COVID-19 vaccine. Assay: immunoSEQ multiplex PCR; the TCRdb copy retains only in-frame clones and omits some. The data show some 150,000 clones, with around nine tenths seen just once and around 2.6% held by the top ten. The specimen was peripheral blood, collected on day 0 of AZD1222 vaccination. The source is an adult in good health.

This chain links TRBV25-1 with TRBJ1-2; 7 bases are a match to TRBD1. Germline V gene data show CDR1 as MGHDK and CDR2 as SYGVNS. The length of the CDR3 is 16 residues. Germline trimming cut 5 bases from V and 3 bases from J; bases unmatched to any gene: 12. In nucleotides, the CDR3 is TGTGCCAGCAGTCCCCTGGCAGGGGGGGTAGACTATGGCTACACCTTC. This codes for CASSPLAGGVDYGYTF.

The chain combines TRBV9 with TRBJ2-7, with 8 positions matching TRBD1. With V trimmed by 0 bases and J by 2 bases, 7 bases remained unmatched. The germline CDR1 and CDR2 sequences are SGDLS and YYNGEE. This CDR3 contains 16 residues. CDR3 sequence: CASSVGGDRSPYEQYF. The CDR3 DNA reads TGTGCCAGCAGCGTAGGGGGGGACAGGTCGCCCTACGAGCAGTACTTC.

V and J are TRBV29-1 and TRBJ1-3; 7 nucleotides align to TRBD1. This CDR3 is built from 14 residues. Germline V gene sequence: CDR1 SQVTM, CDR2 ANQGSEA. After removal of 7 bases from V and 4 bases from J, the junction contained 10 bases not matched to a gene. In DNA, the CDR3 is TGCAGCGCCCTACTCACGGACAGGGGAAACACCATATATTTT. This encodes CSALLTDRGNTIYF.

The chain carries TRBV5-5 and TRBJ1-2; TRBD1 is a possible D gene (5 bases). The CDR3 has 14 residues. V lost 6 bases, J lost 4 bases, and 16 bases lay in between. Looked up from germline, CDR1 is SGHKS and CDR2 is YYEKEE (reference sequence). The CDR3 region is CASTPAGASYGYTF. CDR3 coding DNA: TGTGCCAGCACCCCGGCCGGGGCAAGCTATGGCTACACCTTC.

The V and J genes are TRBV21-1 and TRBJ1-6. TRBV21-1 is annotated as a pseudogene. The CDR3 totals 10 residues. This CDR3 reads CASSRKPLHF. The CDR3 DNA is TGTGCCAGCAGCAGGAAGCCCCTCCACTTT.

The V and J genes are TRBV29-1 and TRBJ1-1; the match to TRBD1 covers 8 bases. The CDR3 extends over 12 amino acids. V was pared by 7 bases and J by 1 base, with 2 bases of the junction left unmatched. The germline CDR1 and CDR2 sequences are SQVTM and ANQGSEA. CDR3: CSGTGGNTEAFF. The DNA for the CDR3 is TGCAGCGGAACAGGGGGGAACACTGAAGCTTTCTTT.

CDR3 sequence: CASGPPTGGAGSGTTGELFF. The CDR3 DNA sequence: TGTGCTAGTGGTCCCCCGACAGGGGGCGCTGGTAGCGGGACCACCGGGGAGCTGTTTTTT. The V call is TRBV12-5, the J call TRBJ2-2; 10 positions match TRBD1. The junction had 19 bases not matched to a gene; V was cut back by 5 bases and J by 4 bases. The CDR3 sequence is 20 residues long. Germline V gene lookup returns CDR1 LGHNT and CDR2 FRNRAP.

The genes are TRBV1 and TRBJ1-4; the D call of TRBD1 is as the table states it, not checked on the DNA. TRBV1 is classified as a pseudogene. The CDR3 length is 16 residues. Here the CDR3 DNA reads TGCACCAGCAGCCAGCGGTTTGGACAGAGAAATGAAAAACTGTTTTTT. Translating gives CTSSQRFGQRNEKLFF.

The V and J genes are TRBV13 and TRBJ1-2; D may be TRBD1 (5 bases). This CDR3 has 16 amino acids. V was clipped by 6 bases and J by 7 bases, with 24 bases between them. Per germline, CDR1 PRHDT and CDR2 FYEKMQ (reference sequence). The CDR3 DNA reads as TGTGCCAGCAGTCACACAGAGGGGCCGGGCCTGGGTGGCTACACCTTC. This codes for CASSHTEGPGLGGYTF.

The chain carries TRBV4-2 and TRBJ2-7; the D gene is possibly TRBD2 (5 bases). The V and J ends lost 0 bases and 0 bases respectively, with 9 bases between them. The CDR3 has 15 residues. Germline CDR1 is LGHNA and CDR2 is YNFKEQ. CDR3 amino acids: CASSQDRAASYEQYF. Written as DNA, the CDR3 is TGTGCCAGCAGCCAAGATCGAGCGGCCTCCTACGAGCAGTACTTC.

The chain carries TRBV19 and TRBJ1-5; D is uncertain. V was trimmed by 0 bases and J by 5 bases, leaving 8 bases between them. This CDR3 region has 14 residues. CDR1 and CDR2 (germline): LNHDA, SQIVND (reference sequence). CDR3 sequence (DNA): TGTGCCAGTAGTATAGAGGGTGCCGATCAGCCCCAGCATTTT. Residues: CASSIEGADQPQHF. Complete variable domain (other parts from reference TRBV19 and TRBJ1-5): DGGITQSPKYLFRKEGQNVTLSCEQNLNHDAMYWYRQDPGQGLRLIYYSQIVNDFQKGDIAEGYSVSREKKESFPLTVTSAQKNPTAFYLCASSIEGADQPQHFGDGTRLSIL.

The CDR3, as DNA: TGTGCCAGCAGTGAAACGGCAGGGGGCTGGACCTATAATTCACCCCTCCACTTT. Translation gives CASSETAGGWTYNSPLHF. V is TRBV6-1 and J is TRBJ1-6; 8 nucleotides line up with TRBD1. This CDR3 has 18 residues. The germline gives CDR1 MNHNS, CDR2 SASEGT. V shed 2 bases and J 2 bases; nucleotides not matched to a gene: 8.

V and J are TRBV19 and TRBJ1-5; 12 bases line up with TRBD1. The V segment lost 2 bases and the J segment 2 bases; nucleotides outside the gene matches: 13. The CDR3 is 20 amino acids. From germline, CDR1 is LNHDA and CDR2 SQIVND (reference sequence). In nucleotides, the CDR3 is TGTGCCAGTAGTATACCTCTTGCCGGGACAGGGGGCTCAGGCAATCAGCCCCAGCATTTT. It encodes CASSIPLAGTGGSGNQPQHF.

The chain joins TRBV6-4 to TRBJ2-1; 12 bases agree with TRBD2. In germline, CDR1 is MRHNA, CDR2 SNTAGT. J lost 7 bases, V lost 4 bases, and 8 bases had no gene match. The CDR3 totals 16 residues. Here the CDR3 reads CASSGLAGVSSNEQFF. The DNA of the CDR3 is TGTGCCAGCAGTGGACTAGCGGGAGTAAGTTCAAATGAGCAGTTCTTC.

Note on this clone: A junction end diverges from the germline sequence, so it may reflect a read error. This rearrangement joins TRBV7-9 to TRBJ1-3, with a weak D call TRBD1 (6 bases). CDR3 length: 16 amino acids. Per the germline V gene, CDR1 is SEHNR and CDR2 is FQNEAQ (reference sequence). The CDR3 sequence: CASSLEGGLSENTIYF. CDR3 bases: TGTGCCAGCAGCTTAGAGGGGGGCCTCTCTGAAAACACCATATATTTT.

The chain uses TRBV20-1 and TRBJ1-5, with D perhaps TRBD1 (6 bases). Per germline, CDR1 DFQATT and CDR2 SNEGSKA (reference sequence). This CDR3 is built from 14 residues. V was shortened by 3 bases and J by 4 bases, with 13 bases between the two germline ends. The CDR3 loop reads CSASLGQGNQPQHF. In DNA, the CDR3 is TGCAGTGCTAGTTTGGGGCAGGGGAATCAGCCCCAGCATTTT.

V is TRBV2 and J is TRBJ2-2; D ambiguous. V lost 5 bases, J lost 1 base, and 8 bases lay in between. The length of the CDR3 is 14 residues. Germline assignment: CDR1 SNHLY and CDR2 FYNNEI. CDR3 region: CASSWTENTGELFF. CDR3 bases: TGTGCCAGCAGTTGGACGGAGAACACCGGGGAGCTGTTTTTT. The whole variable domain, remainder taken from reference TRBV2 and TRBJ2-2, is EPEVTQTPSHQVTQMGQEVILRCVPISNHLYFYWYRQILGQKVEFLVSFYNNEISEKSEIFDDQFSVERPDGSNFTLKIRSTKLEDSAMYFCASSWTENTGELFFGEGSRLTVL.

The rearrangement uses TRBV7-9 and TRBJ2-1; 8 bases match TRBD2. The CDR3 spans 18 residues. The V gene end was trimmed by 5 bases and the J gene end by 0 bases; junction bases not matched to a gene: 12. In germline, CDR1 is SEHNR, CDR2 FQNEAQ (reference sequence). This chain's CDR3 is CASSRPSSGHSSYNEQFF. The CDR3 DNA reads as TGTGCCAGCAGCCGACCATCTAGCGGGCACAGCTCCTACAATGAGCAGTTCTTC.

This clone has more than one count but fewer than ten. The chain has TRBV3-1 (or the pseudogene TRBV3-2) and TRBJ1-2, with D perhaps TRBD1 (5 bases). The CDR3 covers 14 residues. Trimming shortened V by 1 base and J by 8 bases, and 14 bases separated the two germline ends. Germline-derived CDR1 and CDR2 are LGHDT and YNNKEL (reference sequence). The chain's CDR3 is CASSQGDGLGGYTF. Written as DNA, the CDR3 is TGTGCCAGCAGCCAAGGGGACGGTCTGGGAGGCTACACCTTC.

The rearrangement uses TRBV12-3 or TRBV12-4 and TRBJ2-7, with D perhaps assigned TRBD1 or TRBD2 (6 bases each). Deletions cut 8 bases from V and 2 bases from J, with 13 bases between. The CDR3 length is 13 residues. In nucleotides, the CDR3 is TGTGCCAGCGGGTTGAGGGGGGCCTACGAGCAGTACTTC. Its protein product is CASGLRGAYEQYF.

This chain connects TRBV12-3 or TRBV12-4 to TRBJ1-2, with no clear D. The V end was cut by 3 bases, the J end by 1 base, with 3 bases between. The CDR3 consists of 12 residues. The CDR3 reads CASSFVNYGYTF. In nucleotides, the CDR3 is TGTGCCAGCAGTTTCGTTAACTATGGCTACACCTTC.